The clone carrying this T cell receptor beta chain was seen many times. The TCR beta CDR3 regions underwent amplification using RNA transcripts as the source. A first-round RT-PCR of the TCR CDR3 used the HTBI primer set. MiXCR was run by TCRdb on the multiplex PCR reads, yielding one entry per CDR3 protein. The sample yields 640,000 or so distinct CDR3 sequences, approximately 15% seen once. The data stem from a study of T cells in Graves' hyperthyroidism and ophthalmopathy. Study-level background: At the time of initial diagnosis and before any treatment, peripheral blood was collected.

CDR1 is KGHSH and CDR2 is LQKENI in the germline V gene. Trimming removed 0 bases from V and 4 bases from J, with 15 bases in between. The CDR3 covers 16 residues. Sequencing input: blood. This sequence was found in a woman aged 18 to 35 with Graves' ophthalmopathy. The chain has TRBV18 and TRBJ1-2, with a possible D match to TRBD1 (5 bases). The CDR3 spells CASSPPTGPPPYGYTF. The CDR3 nucleotides are TGTGCCAGCTCACCACCTACAGGCCCACCCCCCTATGGCTACACCTTC.